Reported below is one TCR beta chain. Its antigen is still unknown. The memory fraction was CD4+CD45RO+CD25- cells. The junction had 11 bases not matched to a gene; V was cut back by 6 bases and J by 9 bases. This CDR3 has 14 amino acids. Germline assignment: CDR1 MNHNY and CDR2 SVGAGI (reference sequence). Full-length variable regions came from constant-region reverse primers plus semi-nested Nested Universal Primer A PCR. TCRdb re-analysed the 5' RACE reads in MiXCR, keeping a single row per CDR3 protein. The sample includes about 32,000 distinct CDR3 sequences, around 22% of them seen just once. Study-wide results and caveats: Greatest tumor Treg TCR overlap was with tumor naive CD4+ cells.

The chain recombines TRBV6-6 with TRBJ1-5, with TRBD1 identical over 7 bases. The receptor comes from a female donor with breast cancer. The sequencing input was memory CD4+ T cells sorted from blood. Subset of the sample: memory CD4+ T cells, CD4+CD45RO+CD25-. The DNA of the CDR3 is TGTGCCAGCAGCCACGGACAGGACGGAGGGCCCCAGCATTTT. Translating it yields CASSHGQDGGPQHF.